The 26 T cell receptor beta chains listed next were all sequenced from one sample in a study of cytomegalovirus exposure and HLA in healthy donors. The PCR made use of 60 Vbeta and 13 Jbeta primers. The data were produced by immunoSEQ multiplex PCR, yet TCRdb's version contains in-frame clones alone and is incomplete. Of 150,000 to 200,000 clones listed, 70% to 80% are singletons. The sample was PBMCs. The receptors originated from a woman in her twenties or thirties in good health and CMV-seropositive.

This clone was seen more than once but under ten times. The chain employs TRBV7-2 and TRBJ1-2; D not resolved. The V end lost 0 bases, the J end lost 7 bases, and 15 bases lay between the germline ends. Germline values: CDR1 SGHTA, CDR2 FQGNSA. This CDR3 has 15 residues. CDR3 DNA sequence: TGTGCCAGCAGCTTAGCTGCAAGGGTGGAGGGTGGCTACACCTTC. Amino acids: CASSLAARVEGGYTF.

J is TRBJ2-2 and V is TRBV19, with 10 positions matching TRBD1. This CDR3 comprises 15 residues. V gave up 7 bases and J gave up 6 bases; unmatched junction bases: 8. Germline lookup yields CDR1 LNHDA and CDR2 SQIVND (reference sequence). CDR3 amino acids: CASKTTGGSPGELFF. CDR3 DNA: TGTGCCAGTAAGACGACAGGGGGCTCTCCCGGGGAGCTGTTTTTT.

The DNA for the CDR3 is TGTGCCAGCAGTCCGCGGACAGGGGGTAACTATGGCTACACCTTC. It codes for CASSPRTGGNYGYTF. The chain employs TRBV27 and TRBJ1-2; TRBD1 matches 10 bases. V lost 5 bases and J lost 1; bases outside the gene matches: 4. This CDR3 contains 15 residues. CDR1 is MNHEY and CDR2 is SMNVEV in the germline V gene (reference sequence).

This rearrangement joins TRBV7-9 to TRBJ1-2; D is perhaps TRBD1 (6 bases). Trimming removed 5 bases at V and 4 bases at J, with 17 bases between. CDR1 and CDR2 from the germline V gene are SEHNR and FQNEAQ (reference sequence). The CDR3 spans 15 residues. The chain's CDR3 is CASSGYRVEVYGYTF. The CDR3 DNA sequence: TGTGCCAGCAGCGGTTACAGGGTCGAGGTCTATGGCTACACCTTC. The full variable domain, with the rest looked up from reference TRBV7-9 and TRBJ1-2, is DTGVSQNPRHKITKRGQNVTFRCDPISEHNRLYWYRQTLGQGPEFLTYFQNEAQLEKSRLLSDRFSAERPKGSFSTLEIQRTEQGDSAMYLCASSGYRVEVYGYTFGSGTRLTVV.

This clone was counted between two and nine times. The chain couples TRBV5-5 to TRBJ2-2; 8 bases align to TRBD2. The CDR3 has 17 amino acids. Germline values: CDR1 SGHKS, CDR2 YYEKEE (reference sequence). The ends lost 4 bases at V and 4 bases at J; junction bases unmatched: 12. The CDR3 loop is CASSALWGGRTTGELFF. CDR3 sequence (DNA): TGTGCCAGCAGCGCCCTCTGGGGCGGGAGGACCACCGGGGAGCTGTTTTTT.

The chain couples TRBV28 to TRBJ1-2, with 9 bases that match TRBD1. The CDR3 consists of 16 residues. Germline trimming cut 5 bases from V and 7 bases from J; bases unmatched to any gene: 14. Germline V CDR1 and CDR2: MDHEN, SYDVKM. CDR3 region: CASSTTRTGASSGYTF. Written as DNA, the CDR3 is TGTGCCAGCAGTACGACCAGGACAGGGGCTTCAAGTGGCTACACCTTC.

V usage is TRBV7-6 and J usage is TRBJ2-7; a possible D gene is TRBD2 (7 bases). The germline V and J ends were trimmed by 2 bases and 1 base, with 15 bases remaining between them. The CDR3 spans 16 residues. Germline V gene data show CDR1 as SGHVS and CDR2 as FNYEAQ. The CDR3 sequence is CASSLLRGGLSYEQYF. CDR3 sequence (DNA): TGTGCCAGCAGCTTATTAAGGGGGGGGCTTTCCTACGAGCAGTACTTC.

The genes are TRBV5-4 and TRBJ2-5; 7 bases map to TRBD1. Germline values: CDR1 SGHNT, CDR2 YYREEE (reference sequence). This CDR3 is built from 16 residues. V shed 4 bases and J 2 bases; nucleotides not matched to a gene: 11. The CDR3 reads CASSPGTESVQETQYF. The CDR3 DNA follows: TGTGCCAGCAGCCCCGGGACAGAGAGTGTACAAGAGACCCAGTACTTC.

This rearrangement joins TRBV27 to TRBJ2-7; possible D gene TRBD2, 5 bases. Germline assignment: CDR1 MNHEY and CDR2 SMNVEV (reference sequence). V gave up 5 bases and J gave up 0 bases, with 11 bases separating them. This CDR3 contains 14 residues. CDR3 in amino acids: CASSRSGSSYEQYF. The CDR3 DNA reads as TGTGCCAGCAGTCGGAGCGGTAGCTCCTACGAGCAGTACTTC.

J is TRBJ2-7 and V is TRBV7-9, with 9 bases lining up with TRBD2. Germline lookup yields CDR1 SEHNR and CDR2 FQNEAQ (reference sequence). J lost 7 bases, V lost 5 bases, and 9 bases had no gene match. The CDR3 loop spans 14 amino acids. The CDR3 protein is CASSALAGGMEQYF. CDR3 bases: TGTGCCAGCAGCGCTCTCGCGGGGGGGATGGAGCAGTACTTC.

The chain has TRBV6-1 and TRBJ2-7; D is possibly TRBD1 (5 bases). The V end lost 3 bases, the J end lost 4 bases, and 7 bases lay between the germline ends. The CDR3 is made up of 12 amino acids. The V gene's germline CDR1 is MNHNS and CDR2 SASEGT. The CDR3 region is CASSDDSYEQYF. The CDR3 DNA follows: TGTGCCAGCAGTGATGACAGTTACGAGCAGTACTTC.

This clone has just a few counts. At one end the junction does not follow the germline gene, possibly because of a read error. The chain employs TRBV5-1 and TRBJ1-2; 7 positions agree with TRBD1. In germline, CDR1 is SGHRS, CDR2 YFSETQ. The CDR3 length is 13 residues. The DNA for the CDR3 is TGCGCCAGCAGTTTGGAGGGGGCGGGTGGCTACACCTTC. This encodes CASSLEGAGGYTF.

The chain links TRBV4-2 to TRBJ1-1; D gene uncertain. Trimming cost V 2 bases and J 5 bases, with 12 bases left between them. CDR1 and CDR2 (germline): LGHNA, YNFKEQ. The CDR3 length is 14 residues. The CDR3 loop is CASSQLLERTEAFF. The CDR3 bases are TGTGCCAGCAGCCAACTCCTCGAGCGGACTGAAGCTTTCTTT.

The count of this clone is one. The rearrangement links TRBV2 to TRBJ2-7, with a tentative D call TRBD2 (6 bases). The germline CDR1 and CDR2 sequences are SNHLY and FYNNEI. V lost 1 base, J lost 4 bases, and 20 bases lay in between. The CDR3 spans 17 residues. CDR3 DNA: TGTGCCAGCAGTGAAGGACTCGGGAGCAGGGTATTGTACGAGCAGTACTTC. It encodes CASSEGLGSRVLYEQYF.

The chain carries TRBV5-1 and TRBJ2-1; 11 bases agree with TRBD2. V trimming: 8 bases; J trimming: 4 bases; junction bases outside the gene matches: 5. The length of the CDR3 is 14 residues. CDR1 and CDR2 (germline): SGHRS, YFSETQ. CDR3 DNA: TGCGCCAGTACGACTAGCGGGGAATACAATGAGCAGTTCTTC. It encodes CASTTSGEYNEQFF. Full variable domain (missing parts from reference TRBV5-1 and TRBJ2-1): KAGVTQTPRYLIKTRGQQVTLSCSPISGHRSVSWYQQTPGQGLQFLFEYFSETQRNKGNFPGRFSGRQFSNSRSEMNVSTLELGDSALYLCASTTSGEYNEQFFGPGTRLTVL.

J is TRBJ1-2 and V is TRBV5-4, with D tentatively TRBD1 (6 bases). V was shortened by 5 bases and J by 8 bases, with 22 bases between the two germline ends. The CDR3 totals 15 residues. Germline assignment: CDR1 SGHNT and CDR2 YYREEE (reference sequence). The DNA for the CDR3 is TGTGCCAGCAGGCCCGGGACACTCACTAACGTGGGCTACACCTTC. This sequence encodes CASRPGTLTNVGYTF.

The chain links TRBV27 to TRBJ2-3, with 9 nucleotides matching TRBD1. CDR1 and CDR2 (germline): MNHEY, SMNVEV (reference sequence). The CDR3 has 14 amino acids. V lost 4 bases and J lost 1; bases outside the gene matches: 0. CDR3 in DNA: TGTGCCAGCAGTTGGGACAGGGGCACAGATACGCAGTATTTT. This translates into CASSWDRGTDTQYF.

The chain employs TRBV4-2 and TRBJ2-1; 9 nucleotides match TRBD2. Losses at the gene ends were 4 bases for V and 10 bases for J; bases not matched to a gene: 5. This CDR3 is 13 amino acids long. Germline CDR1 reads LGHNA; CDR2 reads YNFKEQ. Here the CDR3 reads CASSPLSGGEQFF. CDR3 coding DNA: TGTGCCAGCAGCCCCCTAAGCGGGGGGGAGCAGTTCTTC.

The chain uses TRBV6-6 and TRBJ1-2; tentatively, D is TRBD1 (6 bases). The germline V gene encodes CDR1 MNHNY and CDR2 SVGAGI (reference sequence). This CDR3 contains 14 residues. Trimming pared 4 bases from V and 4 bases from J, leaving 13 bases between. CDR3 sequence reads: CASSFSQGSYGYTF. CDR3 nucleotide sequence: TGTGCCAGCAGTTTCTCACAGGGAAGCTATGGCTACACCTTC.

V is TRBV14 and J is TRBJ1-1; a possible D gene is TRBD1 (5 bases). V was cut by 0 bases and J by 5 bases, with 10 bases left in between. The CDR3 spans 14 residues. Per germline, CDR1 SGHDN and CDR2 FVKESK. The CDR3 DNA is TGTGCCAGCAGCCAAGAGTATCAGGGAACTGAAGCTTTCTTT. Translation: CASSQEYQGTEAFF.

This chain uses TRBV4-1 with TRBJ1-1; TRBD1 is a possible D gene (6 bases). V lost 2 bases and J lost 8, with 18 bases in between. The CDR3 sequence is 15 residues long. CDR1 and CDR2 (germline): MGHRA, YSYEKL. Here the CDR3 DNA reads TGCGCCAGCAGCCAACCTAAAGGGGGGGGGTTCGAAGCTTTCTTT. Translating gives CASSQPKGGGFEAFF.

The CDR3 reads CASSLGGTGGGETQYF. CDR3 coding DNA: TGTGCCAGCAGCTTAGGGGGGACAGGGGGAGGAGAGACCCAGTACTTC. The chain links TRBV7-2 to TRBJ2-5, with 11 bases identical to TRBD1. Per the germline V gene, CDR1 is SGHTA and CDR2 is FQGNSA. V dropped 1 base and J dropped 4; count of bases not matched to a gene: 5. This CDR3 has 16 residues.

The J gene is TRBJ1-2, the V gene TRBV6-5, with TRBD1 matching over 9 bases. Germline V CDR1 and CDR2: MNHEY, SVGAGI. Trimming at V came to 4 bases and at J to 8 bases, leaving 8 bases not matched to a gene. The CDR3 consists of 14 residues. In DNA, the CDR3 is TGTGCCAGCAGTTTGACAGGGGGAAGATCAGGCTACACCTTC. Translation gives CASSLTGGRSGYTF.

Concerning this clone: Distinct nucleotide sequences in the sample also encode this CDR3. The CDR3 is CASSLAGTYEQYF. Here the CDR3 DNA reads TGTGCCAGCAGTTTAGCAGGGACTTACGAGCAGTACTTC. The J gene is TRBJ2-7, the V gene TRBV27; possibly TRBD2 for D (6 bases). V was pared by 2 bases and J by 4 bases, with 9 bases between. Germline V lookup: CDR1 MNHEY, CDR2 SMNVEV (reference sequence). This CDR3 is 13 amino acids long.

V gene TRBV15 combines with J gene TRBJ2-3; the match to TRBD1 covers 7 bases. Trimming at V came to 5 bases and at J to 1 base, leaving 6 bases not matched to a gene. The CDR3 is 15 amino acids. The germline V gene encodes CDR1 LNHNV and CDR2 YYDKDF (reference sequence). In nucleotides, the CDR3 is TGTGCCACCAGCGCCCGGGACAGAGGCACAGATACGCAGTATTTT. Amino acid sequence: CATSARDRGTDTQYF.

The CDR3 reads CASSLEGRGVASTDTQYF. CDR3 in DNA: TGTGCCAGCAGCTTAGAAGGTCGCGGGGTGGCTAGCACAGATACGCAGTATTTT. The chain carries TRBV11-2 and TRBJ2-3, with D perhaps matching TRBD2 (6 bases). Germline CDR1 and CDR2: SGHAT and FQNNGV. V lost 0 bases, J lost 0 bases, and 16 bases lay in between. The CDR3 consists of 18 residues.